The rows below give T cell receptor beta chains drawn from one sample of a study of blood T cell repertoires in COVID-19. The repertoire was sequenced with immunoSEQ multiplex PCR; TCRdb's copy has only in-frame clones and lacks some. Among about 180,000 clones listed, 70% to 90% were seen once. The sample was peripheral blood. These receptors were taken from a man younger than 30 who had recovered from COVID-19. The CDR3 runs from the conserved cysteine through the conserved F or W. D genes are given only for firm matches. A clone size is listed for some rows: how often the clone was seen (once, few, many), or a class if it is expanded.

J gene: TRBJ1-5; D gene: .; V gene: TRBV4-1; clone size: .; CDR3 DNA: TGCGCCAGCAGCCAAGCTTCCGGGACTGTAAATAGCAATCAGCCCCAGCATTTT; CDR3 protein: CASSQASGTVNSNQPQHF
J gene: TRBJ2-2; D gene: TRBD1; V gene: TRBV19; clone size: few; CDR3 DNA: TGTGCCAGTAGTATAGCGATAACAGGGGGAACCGGGGAGCTGTTTTTT; CDR3 protein: CASSIAITGGTGELFF
J gene: TRBJ2-3; D gene: .; V gene: TRBV7-2; clone size: .; CDR3 DNA: TGTGCCAGCTCAAGAGGCGGGGCTGGCACAGATACGCAGTATTTT; CDR3 protein: CASSRGGAGTDTQYF
J gene: TRBJ1-2; D gene: .; V gene: TRBV28; clone size: .; CDR3 DNA: TGTGCCAGCAGTAGCCACACCGGGACAAACTATGGCTACACCTTC; CDR3 protein: CASSSHTGTNYGYTF
J gene: TRBJ2-2; D gene: TRBD1; V gene: TRBV10-3; clone size: .; CDR3 DNA: TGTGCCACCGGGGACAGGACTAACACCGGGGAGCTGTTTTTT; CDR3 protein: CATGDRTNTGELFF
J gene: TRBJ2-7; D gene: .; V gene: TRBV15; clone size: .; CDR3 DNA: TGTGCCACCAGCAGAGGCGCGGGCCAGTCCTACGAGCAGTACTTC; CDR3 protein: CATSRGAGQSYEQYF
J gene: TRBJ2-3; D gene: .; V gene: TRBV18; clone size: .; CDR3 DNA: TGTGCCAGCTCCCCAACCTCGGCAGATACGCAGTATTTT; CDR3 protein: CASSPTSADTQYF
J gene: TRBJ2-1; D gene: .; V gene: TRBV3-1/TRBV3-2; clone size: .; CDR3 DNA: TGTGCCAGCAGGGCGCAGGGGACAAACAATGAGCAGTTCTTC; CDR3 protein: CASRAQGTNNEQFF
J gene: TRBJ1-5; D gene: .; V gene: TRBV6-6; clone size: .; CDR3 DNA: TGTGCCAGCAGCCCCAGGAGGGTGGATCAGCCCCAGCATTTT; CDR3 protein: CASSPRRVDQPQHF
J gene: TRBJ2-7; D gene: TRBD1; V gene: TRBV7-2; clone size: .; CDR3 DNA: TGTGCCAGCAGCACGACAGGGAATTCCTACGAGCAGTACTTC; CDR3 protein: CASSTTGNSYEQYF
J gene: TRBJ2-2; D gene: .; V gene: TRBV18; clone size: .; CDR3 DNA: TGTGCCAGCTCCCTTTCTTACGGGGAGAACACCGGGGAGCTGTTTTTT; CDR3 protein: CASSLSYGENTGELFF
J gene: TRBJ1-2; D gene: .; V gene: TRBV27; clone size: .; CDR3 DNA: TGTGCCAGCAGTTTCAACAGGGACGGGGATGGCTACACCTTC; CDR3 protein: CASSFNRDGDGYTF
J gene: TRBJ1-1; D gene: .; V gene: TRBV10-1; clone size: .; CDR3 DNA: TGCGCCAGCAGATCGTCAGGGAACACTGAAGCTTTCTTT; CDR3 protein: CASRSSGNTEAFF
J gene: TRBJ2-7; D gene: TRBD2; V gene: TRBV5-1; clone size: .; CDR3 DNA: TGCGCCAGCAGCCCTACTAGCGGGAGTGACGAGCAGTACTTC; CDR3 protein: CASSPTSGSDEQYF
J gene: TRBJ2-3; D gene: .; V gene: TRBV7-3; clone size: .; CDR3 DNA: TGTGCCAGCAGCTTAAGGTTCCTGGGACTTGATCCTAGCACAGATACGCAGTATTTT; CDR3 protein: CASSLRFLGLDPSTDTQYF
J gene: TRBJ1-2; D gene: TRBD1; V gene: TRBV7-2; clone size: .; CDR3 DNA: TGTGCCAGCAGCCCCTCATCCGGGACAGGGGCGATCGGGCGGGGCTACACCTTC; CDR3 protein: CASSPSSGTGAIGRGYTF
J gene: TRBJ2-4; D gene: .; V gene: TRBV28; clone size: .; CDR3 DNA: TGTGCCAGCGCGGGGACGGCTGGGAACATTCAGTACTTC; CDR3 protein: CASAGTAGNIQYF
J gene: TRBJ1-1; D gene: TRBD1; V gene: TRBV4-1; clone size: once; CDR3 DNA: TGCGCCAGCAGCCAAGATTTAGGGGACAGGGAGGCTTTCTTT; CDR3 protein: CASSQDLGDREAFF
J gene: TRBJ1-4; D gene: .; V gene: TRBV28; clone size: .; CDR3 DNA: TGTGCCAGCACGGGGAGGGAAAAACTGTTTTTT; CDR3 protein: CASTGREKLFF
J gene: TRBJ1-5; D gene: .; V gene: TRBV7-9; clone size: .; CDR3 DNA: TGTGCCAGCAGCCCCCTGAAGGGAGGGAATCAGCCCCAGCATTTT; CDR3 protein: CASSPLKGGNQPQHF
J gene: TRBJ2-5; D gene: .; V gene: TRBV27; clone size: .; CDR3 DNA: TGTGCCAGCAGTTTCCGAGGGGGGGCGCGAGTGGAGACCCAGTACTTC; CDR3 protein: CASSFRGGARVETQYF
J gene: TRBJ2-7; D gene: TRBD1; V gene: TRBV27; clone size: .; CDR3 DNA: TGTGCCAGCAGTTCGGGACAGTCCTACGAGCAGTACTTC; CDR3 protein: CASSSGQSYEQYF
J gene: TRBJ2-7; D gene: TRBD1; V gene: TRBV29-1; clone size: .; CDR3 DNA: TGCAGCGTTGGTACAGGGGCGCGGTACGAGCAGTACTTC; CDR3 protein: CSVGTGARYEQYF
J gene: TRBJ1-4; D gene: .; V gene: TRBV6-5; clone size: once; CDR3 DNA: TGTGCCAGCAGTTCACAGGGTCTTAATGAAAAACTGTTTTTT; CDR3 protein: CASSSQGLNEKLFF
J gene: TRBJ2-7; D gene: .; V gene: TRBV5-4; clone size: .; CDR3 DNA: TGTGCCAGCAGCGACGGACAGTACTACGAGCAGTACTTC; CDR3 protein: CASSDGQYYEQYF
J gene: TRBJ1-6; D gene: .; V gene: TRBV28; clone size: .; CDR3 DNA: TGTGCCAGCAGTTTGAGGACACCAAGTAATTCACCCCTCCACTTT; CDR3 protein: CASSLRTPSNSPLHF
J gene: TRBJ1-1; D gene: .; V gene: TRBV28; clone size: .; CDR3 DNA: TGTGCCAGCAGTTTTAACAGGAACACTGAAGCTTTCTTT; CDR3 protein: CASSFNRNTEAFF
J gene: TRBJ2-1; D gene: .; V gene: TRBV9; clone size: .; CDR3 DNA: TGTGCCAGCAGCGTAGACTACGGCCAGAATGAGCAGTTCTTC; CDR3 protein: CASSVDYGQNEQFF